A single sample gave rise to the 14 T cell receptor beta chains below, sequenced in a study of blood T cell repertoires in COVID-19. Using immunoSEQ multiplex PCR, the repertoire was profiled, and TCRdb retains in-frame clones only, with some absent. Of under 70,000 clones listed, just under 90% are singletons. Specimen: peripheral blood. These receptors were taken from a man aged 45-65 years with acute or convalescent COVID-19.

As regards this clone: Other nucleotide sequences in the sample specify the same CDR3. The chain uses TRBV5-6 and TRBJ2-7, with D possibly being TRBD2 (6 bases). CDR1 and CDR2 (germline): SGHDT, YYEEEE. The V end was cut by 4 bases, the J end by 2 bases, with 7 bases between. This CDR3 has 12 residues. CDR3 protein: CASSRGTYEQYF. The CDR3 nucleotides are TGTGCCAGCAGCCGGGGGACCTACGAGCAGTACTTC.

This clone was picked up a small number of times. The V and J genes are TRBV19 and TRBJ1-1; D remains unclear. The V end was cut by 5 bases, the J end by 0 bases, with 7 bases between. CDR1 LNHDA and CDR2 SQIVND come from the germline V gene (reference sequence). The CDR3 consists of 13 residues. The chain's CDR3 is CASSPRMNTEAFF. CDR3 DNA: TGTGCCAGTAGTCCCCGTATGAACACTGAAGCTTTCTTT.

The chain combines TRBV27 with TRBJ1-1, with D perhaps matching TRBD1 (6 bases). The germline CDR1 and CDR2 sequences are MNHEY and SMNVEV (reference sequence). There are 14 residues in the CDR3. V was cut by 5 bases and J by 6 bases, with 16 bases left in between. CDR3 in DNA: TGTGCCAGCAGTGTCCACAGGGATAACGCTGAAGCTTTCTTT. The encoded protein is CASSVHRDNAEAFF.

The V and J genes are TRBV4-1 and TRBJ1-5; 7 nucleotides match TRBD1. Germline V gene sequence: CDR1 MGHRA, CDR2 YSYEKL. V gave up 1 base and J gave up 8 bases; unmatched junction bases: 5. The length of the CDR3 is 14 residues. The CDR3 spells CASSQAQGVEPQHF. The DNA for the CDR3 is TGCGCCAGCAGCCAAGCTCAGGGGGTAGAGCCCCAGCATTTT.

This chain uses TRBV12-3 or TRBV12-4 with TRBJ2-3; D perhaps matches TRBD2 (5 bases). Trimming stripped 4 bases from V and 3 bases from J, with 8 bases between. The CDR3 is 13 residues long. This CDR3 is CASSSERTDTQYF. The DNA of the CDR3 is TGTGCCAGCAGTTCGGAGCGGACAGATACGCAGTATTTT.

This sequence joins TRBV3-1 (or the pseudogene TRBV3-2) and TRBJ1-6; D may be TRBD1 (5 bases). Germline V gives CDR1 LGHDT, CDR2 YNNKEL (reference sequence). V lost 6 bases and J 5 bases, leaving 14 bases between the germline ends. The length of the CDR3 is 15 residues. CDR3 sequence reads: CASRGFGQHNSPLHF. The CDR3 DNA reads TGTGCCAGCAGGGGGTTCGGACAACATAATTCACCCCTCCACTTT.

In its sample, this clone was seen once. The chain joins TRBV5-6 to TRBJ2-5, with D perhaps TRBD1 (5 bases). The germline CDR1 and CDR2 sequences are SGHDT and YYEEEE. This CDR3 contains 15 residues. The V end lost 0 bases, the J end lost 5 bases, and 14 bases lay between the germline ends. The DNA of the CDR3 is TGTGCCAGCAGCTTGGGGCTGCAGGGATTCGAGACCCAGTACTTC. Protein: CASSLGLQGFETQYF.

The chain uses TRBV12-5 and TRBJ2-2; 10 bases agree with TRBD2. The V segment lost 1 base and the J segment 1 base; nucleotides outside the gene matches: 3. The germline V gene encodes CDR1 LGHNT and CDR2 FRNRAP. This CDR3 spans 17 amino acids. CDR3 nucleotides: TGTGCTAGTGGTTTGGGTGGACTAGCGGAGAACACCGGGGAGCTGTTTTTT. It specifies CASGLGGLAENTGELFF.

This chain joins TRBV5-8 and TRBJ2-7, with TRBD1 matching over 11 bases. Trimming took 0 bases from V and 5 from J; bases not matched to a gene: 1. This CDR3 spans 14 amino acids. Germline values: CDR1 SGHTS, CDR2 YDEGEE. The CDR3, as DNA: TGTGCCAGCAGCTTGGTGGGACAGGGGGACGAGCAGTACTTC. This sequence encodes CASSLVGQGDEQYF.

This chain joins TRBV5-4 and TRBJ2-2; possibly TRBD1 for D (6 bases). V was shortened by 4 bases and J by 5 bases, with 12 bases between the two germline ends. Germline V gene sequence: CDR1 SGHNT, CDR2 YYREEE (reference sequence). This CDR3 is built from 14 residues. This chain's CDR3 is CASSEYRETGELFF. The DNA of the CDR3 is TGTGCCAGCAGCGAATACAGGGAGACCGGGGAGCTGTTTTTT.

This chain links TRBV18 with TRBJ2-1; D perhaps matches TRBD1 (6 bases). This CDR3 has 14 residues. Germline V lookup: CDR1 KGHSH, CDR2 LQKENI. Trimming took 2 bases from V and 6 from J, leaving 11 bases between them. The CDR3 spells CASSPRQAGNEQFF. DNA for the CDR3: TGTGCCAGCTCACCAAGACAGGCCGGCAATGAGCAGTTCTTC.

This sequence joins TRBV28 and TRBJ1-5; 11 positions match TRBD1. Losses at the gene ends were 10 bases for V and 6 bases for J; bases not matched to a gene: 11. CDR3 length equals 15 residues. The germline V gene encodes CDR1 MDHEN and CDR2 SYDVKM. The CDR3 nucleotides are TGTGCCACCGAGCCTGGACAGGGGGCGGCTCAGCCCCAGCATTTT. As protein: CATEPGQGAAQPQHF. Complete variable domain (other parts from reference TRBV28 and TRBJ1-5): DVKVTQSSRYLVKRTGEKVFLECVQDMDHENMFWYRQDPGLGLRLIYFSYDVKMKEKGDIPEGYSVSREKKERFSLILESASTNQTSMYLCATEPGQGAAQPQHFGDGTRLSIL.

The chain employs TRBV5-1 and TRBJ2-1, with D possibly TRBD2 on 6 matching bases. Germline values: CDR1 SGHRS, CDR2 YFSETQ. The CDR3 is 15 amino acids. V was shortened by 1 base and J by 10 bases, with 18 bases between the two germline ends. CDR3: CASSLLQGGLGEQFF. Here the CDR3 DNA reads TGCGCCAGCAGCTTGCTTCAGGGAGGATTAGGGGAGCAGTTCTTC.

The chain links TRBV6-5 to TRBJ1-2; D not resolved. The germline V gene encodes CDR1 MNHEY and CDR2 SVGAGI. The CDR3 extends over 15 amino acids. Trimming stripped 0 bases from V and 4 bases from J, with 12 bases between. The CDR3 coding sequence is TGTGCCAGCAGTTACTCTCGGGGTACGGGCTATGGCTACACCTTC. Amino acids: CASSYSRGTGYGYTF.